What follows is one T cell receptor beta chain and its context. Germline CDR1 is LGHNA and CDR2 is YNFKEQ. Trimming cost V 4 bases and J 1 base, with 14 bases left between them. The length of the CDR3 is 15 residues. Survey-level TCR beta sequencing used the immunoSEQ assay. Here immunoSEQ multiplex PCR was the method, and the copy in TCRdb shows in-frame clones only, minus some. The data hold some 70,000 clones, with 85% to 95% observed a single time. The clonotype originates from a man between 35 and 55 years old with rheumatoid arthritis. The chain uses TRBV4-2 and TRBJ2-7; tentatively, D is TRBD1 (5 bases). Sequenced input: PBMCs. Written as DNA, the CDR3 is TGTGCCAGCAGCCCGTCCGACAGAGAGTCCTACGAGCAGTACTTC. It is translated as CASSPSDRESYEQYF.